What follows are 10 T cell receptor beta chains derived from one specimen sequenced in a study of CD8 T cells in ankylosing spondylitis. TCRdb reprocessed the 5' RACE reads with MiXCR, giving one entry per CDR3 protein. The table lists 700,000 or so distinct CDR3 sequences, 15% to 20% of them singletons, with 15% to 20% in the top ten. Study-wide results and caveats: Ankylosing spondylitis blood seemed to carry a telltale TCR beta motif made of seven or eight highly homologous variants.

Antigens of these TCRs are unknown. Sequencing used blood, either unsorted or a sorted T cell fraction (not recorded which). Receptors originate from a male donor with ankylosing spondylitis.

A few counts support this clonotype. The chain is built from TRBV30 and TRBJ1-1; D remains ambiguous. V was pared by 7 bases and J by 8 bases, with 11 bases between. The CDR3 has 10 amino acids. The V gene's germline CDR1 is GTSNPN and CDR2 SVGIG (reference sequence). Here the CDR3 reads CAFADGEAFF. CDR3 nucleotide sequence: TGTGCCTTCGCGGACGGCGAAGCTTTCTTT.

V usage is TRBV5-1 and J usage is TRBJ2-1; possible D gene TRBD2, 6 bases. V lost 0 bases and J lost 4, with 11 bases in between. In germline, CDR1 is SGHRS, CDR2 YFSETQ. This CDR3 is built from 15 residues. CDR3 loop: CASSLVAEGYNEQFF. The CDR3 bases are TGCGCCAGCAGCTTGGTAGCGGAGGGGTACAATGAGCAGTTCTTC.

The chain joins TRBV7-7 to TRBJ2-1; D is possibly TRBD2 (5 bases). Between the trimmed V and J ends, which lost 5 bases and 6 bases, there was a span of 14 bases. The CDR3 consists of 14 residues. Germline lookup yields CDR1 SSHAT and CDR2 FNYEAQ (reference sequence). The CDR3 coding sequence is TGTGCCAGCAGCCTTTTGGGAGCGGTCAATGAGCAGTTCTTC. It codes for CASSLLGAVNEQFF.

This clonotype was observed a few times. The rearrangement joins TRBV6-2 or TRBV6-3 to TRBJ1-5; 9 nucleotides line up with TRBD1. CDR1 and CDR2 from the germline V gene are MNHEY and SVGEGT. The length of the CDR3 is 15 residues. The J segment lost 3 bases and the V segment lost 6 bases, leaving 6 bases of the junction unmatched. CDR3 sequence reads: CASRLTGGPNQPQHF. The CDR3 DNA sequence: TGTGCCAGCAGACTTACAGGGGGCCCCAATCAGCCCCAGCATTTT.

J is TRBJ2-5 and V is TRBV4-2; maybe TRBD1 (6 bases). V lost 0 bases to trimming and J lost 5 bases, with 13 bases between them. The CDR3 runs to 15 residues. Germline CDR1 is LGHNA and CDR2 is YNFKEQ. The CDR3 coding sequence is TGTGCCAGCAGCCAAGAGGGCGCTAGGGGGGAGACCCAGTACTTC. Its translation is CASSQEGARGETQYF.

This chain links TRBV25-1 with TRBJ2-7, with D possibly matching TRBD1 (6 bases). CDR3 size: 13 residues. CDR1 is MGHDK, CDR2 SYGVNS, per germline. V lost 6 bases to trimming and J lost 6 bases, with 15 bases between them. For the CDR3, the DNA is TGTGCCAGCAGAGGACAGTTAGGGGGCGAGCAGTACTTC. Encoded protein: CASRGQLGGEQYF.

The chain recombines TRBV7-2 with TRBJ1-3; no reliable D call. Between the trimmed V and J ends, which lost 3 bases and 2 bases, there was a span of 5 bases. The CDR3 loop spans 13 amino acids. Germline V gene lookup returns CDR1 SGHTA and CDR2 FQGNSA. Here the CDR3 DNA reads TGTGCCAGCAGCTTTAAGGCTGGAAACACCATATATTTT. It is translated as CASSFKAGNTIYF.

This clonotype was detected only a few times. The CDR3 sequence is CATSDPGTSGRTADTQYF. The CDR3 DNA sequence: TGTGCCACCAGTGATCCCGGGACTAGCGGGAGAACTGCAGATACGCAGTATTTT. The chain recombines TRBV24-1 with TRBJ2-3; 14 bases align to TRBD2. Losses at the gene ends were 3 bases for V and 4 bases for J; bases not matched to a gene: 8. This CDR3 has 18 amino acids. From germline, CDR1 is KGHDR and CDR2 SFDVKD.

This clonotype was seen a few times. This chain connects TRBV12-3 or TRBV12-4 to TRBJ1-5, with D unclear. V shed 3 bases and J shed 6 bases, with 9 bases lying between them. CDR3 length: 13 amino acids. The CDR3 DNA reads TGTGCCAGCAGTTTTTACATACTTCAGCCCCAGCATTTT. Protein sequence: CASSFYILQPQHF.

About this clonotype itself: Given a much more abundant clone one base away, this may be a read error. The rearrangement links TRBV6-5 to TRBJ2-6, with a weak D call TRBD1 (5 bases). Germline V lookup: CDR1 MNHEY, CDR2 SVGAGI. This CDR3 has 15 amino acids. Trimming shortened V by 2 bases and J by 1 base, and 6 bases separated the two germline ends. The CDR3 reads CASSYGASGANVLTF. The CDR3 nucleotides read TGTGCCAGCAGTTACGGGGCATCTGGGGCCAACGTCCTGACTTTC.